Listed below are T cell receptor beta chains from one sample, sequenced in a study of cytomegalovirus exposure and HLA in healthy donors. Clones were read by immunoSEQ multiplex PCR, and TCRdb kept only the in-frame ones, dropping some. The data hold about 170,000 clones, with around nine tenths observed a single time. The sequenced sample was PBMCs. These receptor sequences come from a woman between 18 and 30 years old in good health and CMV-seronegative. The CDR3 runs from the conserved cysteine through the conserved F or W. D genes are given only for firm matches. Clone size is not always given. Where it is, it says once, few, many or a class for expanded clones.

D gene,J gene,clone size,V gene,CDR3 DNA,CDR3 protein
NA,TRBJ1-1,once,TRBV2,TGTGCCAGCAGTGAAGTAGGGGGAGTTGGCACTGAAGCTTTCTTT,CASSEVGGVGTEAFF
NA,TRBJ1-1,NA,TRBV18,TGTGCCAGCTCATCTGAGGGGAACACTGAAGCTTTCTTT,CASSSEGNTEAFF
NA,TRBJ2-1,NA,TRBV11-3,TGTGCCAGCAGCTCGCCGGAGGTGAATGAGCAGTTCTTC,CASSSPEVNEQFF
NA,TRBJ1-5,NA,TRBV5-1,TGCGCCAGCAGCTTGTGGGGGGAAACCAATCAGCCCCAGCATTTT,CASSLWGETNQPQHF
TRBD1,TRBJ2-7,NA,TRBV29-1,TGCAGCGTTGAAGATCGGGGACAGGGGTTGAGCGAGCAGTACTTC,CSVEDRGQGLSEQYF
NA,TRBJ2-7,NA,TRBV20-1,TGCAGTGGGACAGTCTTTTGCGAGCAGTACTTC,CSGTVFCEQYF
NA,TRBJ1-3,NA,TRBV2,TGTGCCAGCAGTGGGGGCCCCTTCCCTGGAAACACCATATATTTT,CASSGGPFPGNTIYF
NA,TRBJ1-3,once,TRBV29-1,TGCAGCGTTGCGATCTCGAGCTCTGGAAACACCATATATTTT,CSVAISSSGNTIYF
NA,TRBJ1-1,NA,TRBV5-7,TGTGCCAGCAGCACTTTAAGCAGGACAGCGACAATAGAAGCTTTCTTT,CASSTLSRTATIEAFF
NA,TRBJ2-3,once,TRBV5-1,TGCGCCAGCAGCTTTGGGGTTTCGGCGGGAGATACGCAGTATTTT,CASSFGVSAGDTQYF
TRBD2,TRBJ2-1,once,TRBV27,TGTGCCAGCAGTATTAGCGGGGGGGCGGGGCATGAGCAGTTCTTC,CASSISGGAGHEQFF
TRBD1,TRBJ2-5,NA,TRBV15,TGTGCCACCGCCGGGACAGGGAAGACCCAGTACTTC,CATAGTGKTQYF
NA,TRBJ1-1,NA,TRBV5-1,TGCGCCAGCAGCTTCGGAGGGGCAGGGAACACTGAAGCTTTCTTT,CASSFGGAGNTEAFF
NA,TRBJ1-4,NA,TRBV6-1,TGTGCCAGCAGTGATACAGGATACCAGAATGAAAAACTGTTTTTT,CASSDTGYQNEKLFF
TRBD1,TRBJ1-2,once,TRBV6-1,TGTGCCAGCAGGCAGGGACAGGGTTCTTATGGCTACACCTTC,CASRQGQGSYGYTF
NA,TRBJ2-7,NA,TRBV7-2,TGTGCCAGCAGCTTCAAAGGAGGGGAACTAGCTCGGTCTCTCGACGAGCAGTACTTC,CASSFKGGELARSLDEQYF
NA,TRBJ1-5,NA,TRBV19,TGTGCCAGTAGTATAGATCCGGGGAACGGGAAGAGCAATCAGCCCCAGCATTTT,CASSIDPGNGKSNQPQHF
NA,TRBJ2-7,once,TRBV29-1,TGCAGCGTTGAAGATCGGAGCACAAACTACGAGCAGTACTTC,CSVEDRSTNYEQYF
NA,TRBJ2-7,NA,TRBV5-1,TGCGCCAGCAGCTTGGGCAGGGTAGGCCACGAGCAGTACTTC,CASSLGRVGHEQYF
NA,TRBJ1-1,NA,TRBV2,TGTGCCAGCAGAAGAACTGATACCCAGGCGTCGGCTTTCTTT,CASRRTDTQASAFF
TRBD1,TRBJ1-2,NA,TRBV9,TGTGCCAGCAGCCCCACTTCCTTGGACAGGCCCCACGGCTACACCTTC,CASSPTSLDRPHGYTF
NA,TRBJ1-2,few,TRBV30,TGTGCCTGGAGTGTGTTGGCAGGGGCATATGGCTACACCTTC,CAWSVLAGAYGYTF
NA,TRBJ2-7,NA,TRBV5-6,TGTGCCAGCAGCTTGACCGGCTACGAGCAGTACTTC,CASSLTGYEQYF
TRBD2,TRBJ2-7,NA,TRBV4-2,TGTGCCAGCAGTCCCTTAGGACTAGCCCGCTCCTACGAGCAGTACTTC,CASSPLGLARSYEQYF
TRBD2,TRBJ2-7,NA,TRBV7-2,TGTGCCAGCAGCTTAAGAAGGACTAGCGGGAGAGGGGGGCACGAGCAGTACTTC,CASSLRRTSGRGGHEQYF
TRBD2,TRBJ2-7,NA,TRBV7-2,TGTGCCAGCAGCTTAGGACTAGCGGGAGATGTGCAGTACTTC,CASSLGLAGDVQYF
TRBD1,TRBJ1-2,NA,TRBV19,TGTGCCAGTAGTATAGTAGGGGGCAACTATGGCTACACCTTC,CASSIVGGNYGYTF
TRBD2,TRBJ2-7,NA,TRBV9,TGTGCCAGCAGCGTAGGGGGACTAGCCCATCTTCAGGAGCAGTACTTC,CASSVGGLAHLQEQYF
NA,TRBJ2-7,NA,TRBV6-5,TGTGCCAGCTCCCATGCGGGATTAAACGAGCAGTACTTC,CASSHAGLNEQYF
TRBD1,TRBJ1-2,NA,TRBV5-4,TGTGCCAGCAGCTTGAAGGGGACAGGGGGCCAAGCTAACTATGGCTACACCTTC,CASSLKGTGGQANYGYTF
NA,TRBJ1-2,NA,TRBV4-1,TGCGCCAGCAGACCAACCCCGGGAGGAGGCTACACCTTC,CASRPTPGGGYTF